This TCR beta chain was retrieved from a study of shared clonotypes between healthy human individuals (dated by TCRdb to the early 2020s). About the full investigation: A few men and two women, aged 18 to 49 years, made up the cohort. Per donor, three plates each were used for CD4 naive and CD4 memory, two for CD8 naive, and one for CD8 memory. The study deeply sequenced blood TCR repertoires of about 5 healthy adults to estimate repertoire size and the extent of clonotype sharing between individuals. To increase sequencing depth and limit assay-specific biases, TCR repertoire library preparation and sequencing were carried out by different laboratories using diverse techniques. Between about 0.85 and 9.5 billion PBMCs per donor were obtained by leukapheresis. Summary of the overall study and its limitations: Naive subsets generally had larger estimated clonotype richness than memory subsets. Even with the large sequencing depth, rarefaction of the sorted-subset datasets indicated that sequencing was incomplete. The genetic and exposure-history diversity represented was limited by the small number of donors. Sampling was restricted to blood, and TCR repertoires in tissue are likely to differ from TCR repertoires in blood. Clonotypes shared by all four sorted-subset donors showed higher generation probabilities than non-shared clonotypes. Sharing across several donors was observed for 4.5% to 6.5% of naive CD4, under 4% of naive CD8, over 2% of memory CD4, and about 0.39% of memory CD8 clonotypes. Pairwise subsampling led to the expectation that sequencing depth would affect the degree of clonotype sharing among donors.

Trimming costs V 6 bases and J 2 bases, and their ends lie 9 bases apart. CDR1 and CDR2, per the germline V gene, are SGHVS and FQNEAQ. Measured from the cysteine to the phenylalanine, the CDR3 is 13 residues long. The CDR3 DNA has 39 bases and is translated from base 1. Using the deep immunoSEQ assay, TCR CDR3 regions were amplified from genomic DNA by multiplex PCR. Extracted genomic DNA from each cell subset was spread evenly across all wells of several immunoSEQ 96-well plates, with each plate serving as a replicate. Each replicate PCR for sorted subsets received around 210 ng genomic DNA, equal to roughly 29,000 T cell genomes. Purified libraries were quantified with a Qubit 3.0 fluorometer, sized on a Bioanalyzer 2100, and re-quantified with the KAPA Library Quantification kit. Each immunoSEQ 96-well plate was sequenced on its own single-read 150-cycle Illumina NextSeq 550 flow cell. As for the authors' bioinformatics: The immunoSEQ output contained only junctional sequences without quality scores, so filtering could not match that applied to full-length reads. Sequences were annotated with PyIR, a Python wrapper for IgBLAST v1.9, using IMGT germline references to assign V/J genes and CDR3. Reads were filtered out if the reads had weak V/J assignments (E-value above 1e-6), no CDR3, stop codons, out-of-frame junctions, or ambiguous translated residues. V3J clonotypes were defined by identical inferred V gene, J gene, and CDR3 amino acid sequence. To compute the percentage overlap between repertoires, the number of shared unique clonotypes was divided by the size of the smaller repertoire. Repertoire richness was assessed with RTK rarefaction, the Chao1 estimator, and Recon v2.1 estimates of unobserved clonotypes. OLGA was used to compute generation probabilities for all TCRbeta clonotypes that the gDNA method yielded from a handful of donors. Here the immuneACCESS table is served through TCRdb, limited to in-frame sequences with V and J called. Missing clones are a known gap in these copies; in checked studies unresolved V genes cover under half, and the rest lacks a known reason. From that table come the V and J calls and clone size; the DNA was used to work out D and trimming. This sample comprises some 1,600,000 clones, 95% to 99% of them detected only once. The ten top clones hold roughly 0.45% of the sample.

Comments on this clone: The antigen it binds to is not known. Nothing much larger sits one base from this clone, and base qualities are not available.

The donors were healthy, HIV-negative adults who had no recently reported acute infections or vaccinations. Only Caucasian adults living in Nashville, Tennessee, USA were represented among the donors. CD4+ T cells were enriched by magnetic negative selection; naive cells were then positively selected on CD45RA, and the negative fraction formed the memory subset. Blood was obtained by leukapheresis, after which PBMCs were separated by Ficoll-Histopaque density gradient centrifugation and cryopreserved in liquid nitrogen vapor phase. Analytical flow cytometry was used to check the purity and quantity of each magnetically sorted T cell population. Genomic DNA was isolated from each sorted fraction and quantified by UV absorbance on a Nanodrop 2000c.

The TCR originated in a man aged 25 to 45 in good health. Material for sequencing was naive CD4+ T cells sorted from blood. The cell subset or site label here, explained by the study, means: CD45RA+ positively selected. The V gene is TRBV7-8 and the J gene is TRBJ2-3; TRBD1 could be the D gene, as 6 bases match. The nucleotides read TGTGCCAGCAGTCGGGACAACACAGATACGCAGTATTTT. This yields the protein CASSRDNTDTQYF.